This is a list of T cell receptor beta chains from one sample in a study of blood T cells in healthy people across ages. Using its own MiXCR run on the 5' RACE reads, TCRdb lists one record per CDR3 protein. The sample shows over 1,500,000 distinct CDR3 sequences, about two fifths of them seen only once. The material sequenced was blood. The receptors come from a human donor in good health. Each CDR3 is given with its conserved first and last residue. The D gene is left open where the match is weak.

j_gene: TRBJ2-3; d_gene: NA; v_gene: TRBV12-3/TRBV12-4; CDR3aa: CASTLGWDTQYF
j_gene: TRBJ2-7; d_gene: NA; v_gene: TRBV10-3; CDR3aa: CAISESSRTYEQYF
j_gene: TRBJ2-5; d_gene: TRBD2; v_gene: TRBV11-3; CDR3aa: CASSLTTSGGIQETQYF
j_gene: TRBJ1-2; d_gene: TRBD1; v_gene: TRBV5-6; CDR3aa: CASSLFWQGVDGYTF
j_gene: TRBJ2-7; d_gene: TRBD2; v_gene: TRBV25-1; CDR3aa: CASSAGRGFYEQYF
j_gene: TRBJ2-5; d_gene: NA; v_gene: TRBV4-1; CDR3aa: CASRQTGDMYQETQYF
j_gene: TRBJ2-4; d_gene: NA; v_gene: TRBV4-1; CDR3aa: CASSQDREVRGQPKNIQYF
j_gene: TRBJ1-1; d_gene: NA; v_gene: TRBV7-9; CDR3aa: CASSNTQGAFF
j_gene: TRBJ1-1; d_gene: NA; v_gene: TRBV25-1; CDR3aa: CASSNLGWNTEAFF
j_gene: TRBJ2-6; d_gene: TRBD1; v_gene: TRBV20-1; CDR3aa: CSARASGQGARGANVLTF
j_gene: TRBJ1-2; d_gene: NA; v_gene: TRBV28; CDR3aa: CASSHVRGYTF
j_gene: TRBJ2-3; d_gene: TRBD2; v_gene: TRBV7-2; CDR3aa: CASSAELAGGGKTQYF
j_gene: TRBJ2-2; d_gene: TRBD2; v_gene: TRBV5-1; CDR3aa: CASSAWTSGGSTGELFF
j_gene: TRBJ1-4; d_gene: NA; v_gene: TRBV6-6; CDR3aa: CASSSPGFTNEKLFF
j_gene: TRBJ1-1; d_gene: NA; v_gene: TRBV7-2; CDR3aa: CASSLDKDKMNTEAFF
j_gene: TRBJ2-7; d_gene: NA; v_gene: TRBV20-1; CDR3aa: CSAKTPRGTYEQYF
j_gene: TRBJ2-1; d_gene: TRBD2; v_gene: TRBV15; CDR3aa: CATSTRTSSYNEQFF
j_gene: TRBJ2-1; d_gene: TRBD2; v_gene: TRBV10-3; CDR3aa: CAIRAGGGGYNEQFF
j_gene: TRBJ2-7; d_gene: TRBD1; v_gene: TRBV7-9; CDR3aa: CASSSQNRGFYEQYF
j_gene: TRBJ2-1; d_gene: TRBD2; v_gene: TRBV15; CDR3aa: CATSALVSGPSEEQFF
j_gene: TRBJ2-5; d_gene: NA; v_gene: TRBV6-2/TRBV6-3; CDR3aa: CASIRSHGVETQYF
j_gene: TRBJ2-2; d_gene: NA; v_gene: TRBV29-1; CDR3aa: CSAGTLETGGNTGELFF
j_gene: NA; d_gene: NA; v_gene: TRBV20-1; CDR3aa: CSAIDVTGERETQYF
j_gene: TRBJ1-2; d_gene: NA; v_gene: TRBV4-2; CDR3aa: CASSQAWEGNYGYTF
j_gene: TRBJ2-1; d_gene: TRBD1; v_gene: TRBV7-9; CDR3aa: CASSSRTGGVDNEQFF
j_gene: TRBJ2-6; d_gene: NA; v_gene: TRBV7-2; CDR3aa: CASSQKAGANVLTF
j_gene: TRBJ2-1; d_gene: TRBD1; v_gene: TRBV20-1; CDR3aa: CSARDIQGAYEQFF
j_gene: TRBJ2-1; d_gene: NA; v_gene: TRBV5-1; CDR3aa: CASSFTSRVVDEQFF
j_gene: TRBJ1-2; d_gene: TRBD1; v_gene: TRBV7-2; CDR3aa: CASSLTGSGGYGYTF
j_gene: TRBJ1-6; d_gene: NA; v_gene: TRBV5-1; CDR3aa: CASSLGQGPYNSPLHF
j_gene: TRBJ2-3; d_gene: TRBD1; v_gene: TRBV6-2/TRBV6-3; CDR3aa: CASRNRDSAFDTQYF